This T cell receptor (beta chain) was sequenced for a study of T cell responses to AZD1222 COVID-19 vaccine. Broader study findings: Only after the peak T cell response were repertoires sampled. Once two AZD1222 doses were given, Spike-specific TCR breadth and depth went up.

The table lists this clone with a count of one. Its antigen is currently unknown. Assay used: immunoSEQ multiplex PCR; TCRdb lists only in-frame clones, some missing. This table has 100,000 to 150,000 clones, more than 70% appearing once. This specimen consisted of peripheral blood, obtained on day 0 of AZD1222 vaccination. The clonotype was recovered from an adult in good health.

In DNA, the CDR3 is TGTGCCAGCAGCGTGACTTGGGGGCCGCAGGATGAAAAACTGTTTTTT. It codes for CASSVTWGPQDEKLFF. The chain carries TRBV9 and TRBJ1-4; a possible D gene is TRBD1 (6 bases). Trimming removed 2 bases from V and 6 bases from J, with 17 bases in between. Germline CDR1 SGDLS, CDR2 YYNGEE. The CDR3 is made up of 16 amino acids.